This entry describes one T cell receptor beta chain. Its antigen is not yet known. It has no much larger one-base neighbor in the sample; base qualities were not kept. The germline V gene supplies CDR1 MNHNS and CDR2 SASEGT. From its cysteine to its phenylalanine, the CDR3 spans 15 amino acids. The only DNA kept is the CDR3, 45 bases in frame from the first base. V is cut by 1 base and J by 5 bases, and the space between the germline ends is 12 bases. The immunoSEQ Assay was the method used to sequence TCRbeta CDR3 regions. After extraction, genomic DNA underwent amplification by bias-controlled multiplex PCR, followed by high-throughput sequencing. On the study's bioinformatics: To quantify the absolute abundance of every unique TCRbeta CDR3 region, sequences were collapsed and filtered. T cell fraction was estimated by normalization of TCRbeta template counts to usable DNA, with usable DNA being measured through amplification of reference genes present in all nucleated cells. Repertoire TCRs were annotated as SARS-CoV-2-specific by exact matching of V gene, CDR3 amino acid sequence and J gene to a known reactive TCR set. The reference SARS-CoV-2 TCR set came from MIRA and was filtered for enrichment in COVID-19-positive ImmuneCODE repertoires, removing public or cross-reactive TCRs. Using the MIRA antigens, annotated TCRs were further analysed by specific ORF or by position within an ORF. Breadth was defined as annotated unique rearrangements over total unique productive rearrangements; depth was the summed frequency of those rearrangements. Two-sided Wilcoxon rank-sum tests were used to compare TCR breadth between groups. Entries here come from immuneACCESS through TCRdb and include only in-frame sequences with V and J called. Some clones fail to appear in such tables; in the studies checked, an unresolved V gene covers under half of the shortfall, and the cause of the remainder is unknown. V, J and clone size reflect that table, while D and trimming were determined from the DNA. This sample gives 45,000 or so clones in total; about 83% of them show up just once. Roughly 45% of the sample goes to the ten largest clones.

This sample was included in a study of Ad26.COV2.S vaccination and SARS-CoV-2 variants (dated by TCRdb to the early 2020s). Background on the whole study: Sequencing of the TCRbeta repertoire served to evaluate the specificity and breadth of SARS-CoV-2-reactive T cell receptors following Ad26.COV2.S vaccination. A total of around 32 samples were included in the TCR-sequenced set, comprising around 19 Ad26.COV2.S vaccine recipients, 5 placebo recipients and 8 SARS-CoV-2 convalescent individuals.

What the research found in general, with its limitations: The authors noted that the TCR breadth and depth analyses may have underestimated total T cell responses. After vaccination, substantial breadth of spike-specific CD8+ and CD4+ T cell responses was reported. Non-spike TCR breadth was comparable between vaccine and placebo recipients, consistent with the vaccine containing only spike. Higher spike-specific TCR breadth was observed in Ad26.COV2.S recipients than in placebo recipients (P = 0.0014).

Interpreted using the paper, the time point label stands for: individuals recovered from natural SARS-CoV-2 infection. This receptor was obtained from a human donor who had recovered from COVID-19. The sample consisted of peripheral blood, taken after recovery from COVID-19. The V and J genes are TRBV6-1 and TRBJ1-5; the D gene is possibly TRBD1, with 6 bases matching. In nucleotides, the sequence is TGTGCCAGCAGTGAAGACGGGGGCTCTTATCAGCCCCAGCATTTT. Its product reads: CASSEDGGSYQPQHF.